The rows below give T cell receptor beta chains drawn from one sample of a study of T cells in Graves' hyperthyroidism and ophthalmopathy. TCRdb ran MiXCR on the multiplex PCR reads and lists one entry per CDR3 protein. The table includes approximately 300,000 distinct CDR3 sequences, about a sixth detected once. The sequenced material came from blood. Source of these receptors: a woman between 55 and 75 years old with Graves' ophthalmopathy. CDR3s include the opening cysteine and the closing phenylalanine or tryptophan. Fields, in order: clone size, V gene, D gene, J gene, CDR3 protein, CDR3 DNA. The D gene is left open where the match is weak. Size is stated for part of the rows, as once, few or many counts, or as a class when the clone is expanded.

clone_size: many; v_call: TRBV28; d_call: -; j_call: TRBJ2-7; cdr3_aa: CASSPNGVPYEQYF; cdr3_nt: TGTGCCAGCAGTCCCAACGGTGTGCCCTACGAGCAGTACTTC
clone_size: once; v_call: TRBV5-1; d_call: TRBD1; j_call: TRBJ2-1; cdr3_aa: CASSWTGQADNEQFF; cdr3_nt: TGCGCCAGCAGCTGGACGGGACAGGCTGACAATGAGCAGTTCTTC
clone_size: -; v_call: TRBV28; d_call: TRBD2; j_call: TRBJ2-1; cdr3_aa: CASRWGGSYNEQFF; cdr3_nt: TGTGCCAGCCGTTGGGGGGGGAGCTACAATGAGCAGTTCTTC
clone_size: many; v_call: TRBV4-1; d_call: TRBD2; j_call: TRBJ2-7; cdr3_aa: CASSQAPSASGSYEQYF; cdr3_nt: TGCGCCAGCAGCCAAGCCCCTTCGGCTAGCGGGAGCTACGAGCAGTACTTC
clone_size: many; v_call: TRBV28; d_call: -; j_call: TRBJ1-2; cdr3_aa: CASRENNYGYTF; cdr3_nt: TGTGCCAGCAGGGAGAACAACTATGGCTACACCTTC
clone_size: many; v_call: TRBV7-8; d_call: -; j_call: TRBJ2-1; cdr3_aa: CASSLGQTVGEQFF; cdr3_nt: TGTGCCAGCAGCTTGGGTCAGACCGTAGGGGAGCAGTTCTTC
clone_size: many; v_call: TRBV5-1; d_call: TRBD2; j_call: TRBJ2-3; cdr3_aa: CASSLGLAGSKRQYF; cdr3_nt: TGCGCCAGCAGCTTGGGACTAGCGGGGTCTAAGAGGCAGTATTTT
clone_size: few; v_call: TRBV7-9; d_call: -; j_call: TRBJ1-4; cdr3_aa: CASSLRGADEKLFF; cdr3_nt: TGTGCCAGCAGCTTACGGGGGGCAGATGAAAAACTGTTTTTT
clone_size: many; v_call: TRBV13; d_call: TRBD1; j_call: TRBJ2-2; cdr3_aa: CASSLPGQGRVGELFF; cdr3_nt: TGTGCCAGCAGCCTGCCGGGACAGGGGCGGGTCGGGGAGCTGTTTTTT
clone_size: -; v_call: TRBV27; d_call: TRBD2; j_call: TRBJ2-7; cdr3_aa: CASSPYGTSGSWEQYF; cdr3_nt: TGTGCCAGCAGTCCTTACGGGACTAGCGGGTCCTGGGAGCAGTACTTC
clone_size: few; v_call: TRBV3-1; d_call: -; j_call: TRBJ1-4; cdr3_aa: CASSPRYLRSQATNEKLFF; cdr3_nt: TGTGCCAGCAGCCCACGATATCTGAGGTCTCAGGCAACTAATGAAAAACTGTTTTTT
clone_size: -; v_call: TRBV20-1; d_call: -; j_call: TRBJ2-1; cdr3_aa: CSARDTYNEQFF; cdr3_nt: TGCAGTGCTAGGGACACCTACAATGAGCAGTTCTTC
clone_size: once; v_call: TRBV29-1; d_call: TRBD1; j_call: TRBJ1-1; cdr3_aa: CSALGHRGNTEAFF; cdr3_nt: TGCAGCGCCCTCGGCCACAGGGGGAACACTGAAGCTTTCTTT
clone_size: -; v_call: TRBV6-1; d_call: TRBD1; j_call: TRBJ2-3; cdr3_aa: CASNHNAPGQGADTQYF; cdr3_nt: TGTGCCAGCAATCATAACGCGCCGGGACAGGGGGCAGATACGCAGTATTTT
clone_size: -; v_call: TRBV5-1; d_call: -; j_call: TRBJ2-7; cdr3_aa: CASSYGTPAYEQYF; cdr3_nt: TGCGCCAGCAGCTACGGGACGCCGGCCTACGAGCAGTACTTC
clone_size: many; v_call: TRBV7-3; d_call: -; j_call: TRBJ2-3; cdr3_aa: CASSLGHRTDTQYF; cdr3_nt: TGTGCCAGCAGCCTAGGCCACCGCACAGATACGCAGTATTTT
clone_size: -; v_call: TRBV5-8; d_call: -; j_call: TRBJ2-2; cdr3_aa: CARTRDRTNTGELFF; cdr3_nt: TGCGCCAGGACACGCGACCGAACGAACACCGGGGAGCTGTTTTTT